This T cell receptor beta chain was captured in a study of OX40 agonist ivuxolimab in advanced cancers. Measured with immunoSEQ multiplex PCR; TCRdb has only the in-frame clones, and not every one. The sample shows about 55,000 clones, 65% to 85% of them seen only once. In the case of this clone: No DNA is shown, since the ends of the CDR3 on it are uncertain; the CDR3 is the one TCRdb lists.

12 amino acids form the CDR3, both terminal residues included. Germline CDR1 is MNHNY and CDR2 is SVGAGI (reference sequence). The receptor's source is an adult with an advanced solid tumor such as melanoma, head and neck, liver or kidney cancer. The V gene is TRBV6-6, the J gene TRBJ1-1. The sample consisted of CD4+ or CD8+ T cells sorted from blood, taken in a trial of the OX40 agonist ivuxolimab. CDR3 protein: CASSSSDTEAFF.